This is a list of T cell receptor beta chains from one sample in a study of cytomegalovirus exposure and HLA in healthy donors. The assay was immunoSEQ multiplex PCR, and TCRdb's table has in-frame clones only and misses some. Found here are 100,000 to 150,000 clones, less than 75% of them singletons; the top ten hold roughly 2.1%. The source material was PBMCs. The receptor source for this set is a woman in her forties in good health and CMV-seropositive. CDR3s include the opening cysteine and the closing phenylalanine or tryptophan. The D gene is left open where the match is weak. Clone size is shown for a subset of rows, as once, few, many or a class of expanded clone.

>TRBV18|NA|TRBJ2-1|TRBD2
TGTGCCAGCTCGCATGGGACTAGCGGAACCAATGAGCAGTTCTTC
CASSHGTSGTNEQFF
>TRBV7-2|NA|TRBJ1-1|NA
TGTGCCAGCAGCTTACGGGATACTTCCACTGAAGCTTTCTTT
CASSLRDTSTEAFF
>TRBV7-3|NA|TRBJ2-2|NA
TGTGCCAGCAGCCCACAATTGAACACCGGGGAGCTGTTTTTT
CASSPQLNTGELFF
>TRBV5-1|few|TRBJ1-2|NA
TGCGCCAGCAGCTTGGCAGGGGATTTCGGCTACACCTTC
CASSLAGDFGYTF
>TRBV5-4|NA|TRBJ2-1|TRBD1
TGTGCCAGCAGCCCGAGGGGGCGGCTTGTCTTC
CASSPRGRLVF
>TRBV28|NA|TRBJ1-4|TRBD1
TGTGCCAGCAGTTTAGGGGGGACAGCTAATGAAAAACTGTTTTTT
CASSLGGTANEKLFF
>TRBV5-4|NA|TRBJ1-1|NA
TGTGCCAGCTCCTACCACGCCCAGAACACTGAAGCTTTCTTT
CASSYHAQNTEAFF
>TRBV5-1|NA|TRBJ2-2|TRBD1
TGCGCCAGCAGCTTGGCCCGAACAGGGGGCGACACCGGGGAGCTGTTTTTT
CASSLARTGGDTGELFF
>TRBV7-9|NA|TRBJ1-6|NA
TGTTCCAGCAGCCCCCCCGGGGGGGTGGGAAATTCACCCCTCCACTTT
CSSSPPGGVGNSPLHF
>TRBV28|NA|TRBJ1-2|NA
TGTGCCAGCAGTTTAACTGCAGGATTCAACTATGGCTACACCTTC
CASSLTAGFNYGYTF
>TRBV19|NA|TRBJ2-7|NA
TGTGCCACTTCAGAACCCTCAGGGGTCAGCTCCTACGAGCAGTACTTC
CATSEPSGVSSYEQYF
>TRBV7-8|NA|TRBJ1-1|NA
TGTGCCAGCAGCCTACCGGGGGGGAGCACTGAAGCTTTCTTT
CASSLPGGSTEAFF
>TRBV7-9|NA|TRBJ1-4|NA
TGTTCCAGCAGCTCCGAGAACAGTGCAACTAATGAAAAACTGTTTTTT
CSSSSENSATNEKLFF
>TRBV29-1|NA|TRBJ1-2|TRBD1
TGCAGCGTGGTCGGGACAGGGCGTGGCTACACCTTC
CSVVGTGRGYTF
>TRBV6-5|NA|TRBJ1-2|NA
TGTGCCAGCAGCCCCGACAGGCTTTATGGCTACACCTTC
CASSPDRLYGYTF
>TRBV7-9|NA|TRBJ1-6|TRBD1
TGTGCCAGCAGCGTCCGGGACAGGGACAATTCACCCCTCCACTTT
CASSVRDRDNSPLHF
>TRBV29-1|NA|TRBJ2-5|NA
TGCAGCGTTGAAGGAGGAGCGGAGACCCAGTACTTC
CSVEGGAETQYF
>TRBV28|NA|TRBJ1-1|NA
TGTGCCAGCAGTTTATCGGCGGGATTGAACACTGAAGCTTTCTTT
CASSLSAGLNTEAFF
>TRBV29-1|once|TRBJ2-7|TRBD2
TGCAGCGTTGAGAGCGGGAGCTTCCCCTACGAGCAGTACTTC
CSVESGSFPYEQYF
>TRBV2|NA|TRBJ2-7|TRBD1
TGTGCCAGCAGGCGGGACAGGGGAGAGGCGTACGAGCAGTACTTC
CASRRDRGEAYEQYF
>TRBV5-1|NA|TRBJ2-1|NA
TGCGCCAGCAGCTTTCAGGGTTCCTACAATGAGCAGTTCTTC
CASSFQGSYNEQFF
>TRBV28|NA|TRBJ1-2|NA
TGTGCCAGCAGTTTGGGCGCAGGGTCGGACTATGGCTACACCTTC
CASSLGAGSDYGYTF
>TRBV6-5|NA|TRBJ2-1|NA
TGTGCCAGCAGGAAGAACAGGGACTCCTACAATGAGCAGTTCTTC
CASRKNRDSYNEQFF